This TCR beta chain derives from a study of control samples from healthy donors and cancer patients. Data came from immunoSEQ multiplex PCR; TCRdb stores just in-frame clones and leaves some out. The profile shows over 150,000 clones, just over 90% of them singletons. The germline V gene has CDR1 LNHDA and CDR2 SQIVND (reference sequence). This CDR3 has 14 amino acids. V gave up 6 bases and J gave up 3 bases, with 12 bases separating them. Specimen: blood. The sequence was obtained from a man aged 25 to 40 in good health. This sequence joins TRBV19 and TRBJ1-3; perhaps TRBD1 as D (6 bases). This CDR3 reads CASRLTGFGNTIYF. In nucleotides, the CDR3 is TGTGCCAGTAGGCTGACAGGTTTTGGAAACACCATATATTTT.